This T cell receptor beta chain comes out of a study of T cells after yellow fever vaccination. The germline V gene has CDR1 MNHEY and CDR2 SVGEGT. The CDR3 spans 15 residues. V dropped 3 bases and J dropped 5; count of bases not matched to a gene: 9. Study-wide results and limits: Abundant clonotypes from the bulk population could get into FACS-sorted repertoires as contaminants. Once the booster was given, most primary-vaccination clones reappeared, at approximately 97% for CD4 and around 90% for CD8.

This clonotype was counted between two and nine times. Its antigen is undetermined. The 5'RACE template-switching step produced TCR cDNA and added a universal primer site and UMIs. TCRdb passed the 5' RACE reads through MiXCR, listing each CDR3 protein once. The sample shows 450,000 to 650,000 distinct CDR3 sequences, roughly 12% of them seen only once. The receptor comes from a young man who received the YFV17D yellow fever vaccine. Source: PBMCs, taken on the day of the yellow fever booster vaccination. This sequence joins TRBV6-2 or TRBV6-3 and TRBJ2-5; the match to TRBD2 covers 7 bases. CDR3 residues: CASSYEGGRFETQYF. The CDR3 DNA sequence: TGTGCCAGCAGTTATGAGGGCGGGAGATTCGAGACCCAGTACTTC.